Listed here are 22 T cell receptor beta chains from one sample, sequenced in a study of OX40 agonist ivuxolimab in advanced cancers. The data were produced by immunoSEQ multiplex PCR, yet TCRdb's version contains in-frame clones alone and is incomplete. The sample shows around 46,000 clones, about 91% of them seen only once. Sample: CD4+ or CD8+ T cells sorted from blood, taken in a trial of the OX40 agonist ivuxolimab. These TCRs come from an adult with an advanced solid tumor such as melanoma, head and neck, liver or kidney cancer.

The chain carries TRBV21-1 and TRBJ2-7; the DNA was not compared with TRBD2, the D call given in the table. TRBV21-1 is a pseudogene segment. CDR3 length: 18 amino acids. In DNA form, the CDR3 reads TGTGCCAGCAGCGGGGTCACTAGCGGGGGTGATTTGCGCTACGAGCAGTACTTC. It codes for CASSGVTSGGDLRYEQYF.

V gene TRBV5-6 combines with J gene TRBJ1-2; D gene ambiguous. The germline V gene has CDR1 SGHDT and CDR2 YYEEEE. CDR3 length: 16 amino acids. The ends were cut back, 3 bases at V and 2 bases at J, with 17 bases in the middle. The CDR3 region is CASSYPMTQVNYGYTF. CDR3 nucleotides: TGTGCCAGCAGCTATCCAATGACCCAAGTCAACTATGGCTACACCTTC.

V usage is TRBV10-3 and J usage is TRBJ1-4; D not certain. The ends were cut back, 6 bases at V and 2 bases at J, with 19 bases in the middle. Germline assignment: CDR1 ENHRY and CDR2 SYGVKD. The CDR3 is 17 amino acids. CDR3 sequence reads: CAISEAPLHGTNEKLFF. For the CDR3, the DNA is TGTGCCATCAGCGAAGCCCCCTTACATGGTACTAATGAAAAACTGTTTTTT.

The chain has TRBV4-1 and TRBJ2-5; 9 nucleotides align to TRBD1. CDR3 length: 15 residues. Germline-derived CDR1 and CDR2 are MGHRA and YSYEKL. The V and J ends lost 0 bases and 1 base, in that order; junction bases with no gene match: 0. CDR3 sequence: CASSQEDRGQETQYF. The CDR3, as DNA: TGCGCCAGCAGCCAAGAGGACAGGGGCCAAGAGACCCAGTACTTC.

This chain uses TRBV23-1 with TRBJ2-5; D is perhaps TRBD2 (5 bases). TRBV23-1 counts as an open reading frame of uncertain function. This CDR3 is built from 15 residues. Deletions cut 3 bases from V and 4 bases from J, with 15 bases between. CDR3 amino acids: CASSQAPAGGETQYF. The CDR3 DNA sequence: TGCGCCAGCAGTCAGGCCCCTGCGGGTGGAGAGACCCAGTACTTC.

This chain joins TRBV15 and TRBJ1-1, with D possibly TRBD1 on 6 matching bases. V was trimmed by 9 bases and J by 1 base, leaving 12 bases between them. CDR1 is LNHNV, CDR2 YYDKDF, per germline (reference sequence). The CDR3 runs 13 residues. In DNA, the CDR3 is TGTGCCACTGGGGCAGGGGAGAACACTGAAGCTTTCTTT. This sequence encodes CATGAGENTEAFF.

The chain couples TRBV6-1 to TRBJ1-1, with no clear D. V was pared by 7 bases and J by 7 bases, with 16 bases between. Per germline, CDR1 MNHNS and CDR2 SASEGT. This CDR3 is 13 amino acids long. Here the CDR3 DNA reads TGTGCCAGCACCCCGGGCTCTTACCTTGAAGCTTTCTTT. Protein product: CASTPGSYLEAFF.

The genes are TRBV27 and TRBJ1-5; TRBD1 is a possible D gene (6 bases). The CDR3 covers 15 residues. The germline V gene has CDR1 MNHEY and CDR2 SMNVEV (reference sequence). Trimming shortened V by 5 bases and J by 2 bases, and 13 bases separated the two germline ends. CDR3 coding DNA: TGTGCCAGCAGTGAACAGGGAGCGGGCAATCAGCCCCAGCATTTT. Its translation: CASSEQGAGNQPQHF.

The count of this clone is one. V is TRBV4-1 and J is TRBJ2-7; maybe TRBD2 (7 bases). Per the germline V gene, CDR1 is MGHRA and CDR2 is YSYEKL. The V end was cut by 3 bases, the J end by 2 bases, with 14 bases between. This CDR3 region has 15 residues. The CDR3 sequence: CASSQQAGAAYEQYF. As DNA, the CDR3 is TGCGCCAGCAGCCAGCAGGCGGGGGCTGCCTACGAGCAGTACTTC.

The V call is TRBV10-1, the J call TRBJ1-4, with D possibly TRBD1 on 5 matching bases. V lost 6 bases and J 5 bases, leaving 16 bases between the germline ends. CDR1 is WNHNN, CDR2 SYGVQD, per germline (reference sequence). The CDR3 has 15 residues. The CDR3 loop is CASRAGDGTNEKLFF. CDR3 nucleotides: TGCGCCAGCAGGGCGGGGGATGGTACAAATGAAAAACTGTTTTTT.

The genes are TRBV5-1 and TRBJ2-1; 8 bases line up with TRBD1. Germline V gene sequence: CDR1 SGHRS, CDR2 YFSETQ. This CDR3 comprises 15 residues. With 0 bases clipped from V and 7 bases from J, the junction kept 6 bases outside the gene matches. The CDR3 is CASSLEQGAWNEQFF. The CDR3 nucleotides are TGCGCCAGCAGCTTGGAGCAGGGGGCCTGGAATGAGCAGTTCTTC.

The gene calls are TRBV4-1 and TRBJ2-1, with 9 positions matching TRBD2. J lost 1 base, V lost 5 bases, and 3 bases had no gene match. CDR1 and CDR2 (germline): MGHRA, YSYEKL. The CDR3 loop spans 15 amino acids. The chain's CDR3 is CASSNSGGSYNEQFF. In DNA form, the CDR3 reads TGCGCCAGCAGCAATAGCGGGGGATCCTACAATGAGCAGTTCTTC.

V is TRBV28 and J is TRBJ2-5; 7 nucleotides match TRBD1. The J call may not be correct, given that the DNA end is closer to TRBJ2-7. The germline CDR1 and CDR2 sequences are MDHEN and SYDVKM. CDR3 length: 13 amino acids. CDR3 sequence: CASSLTGLHEQYF. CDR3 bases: TGTGCCAGCAGTTTGACAGGGCTCCACGAGCAGTACTTC.

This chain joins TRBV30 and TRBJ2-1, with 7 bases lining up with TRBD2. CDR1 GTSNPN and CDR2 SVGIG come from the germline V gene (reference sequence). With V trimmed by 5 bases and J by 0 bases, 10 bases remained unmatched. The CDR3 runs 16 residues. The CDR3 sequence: CAWGLDGGGSYNEQFF. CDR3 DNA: TGTGCCTGGGGCTTAGACGGCGGGGGCTCCTACAATGAGCAGTTCTTC.

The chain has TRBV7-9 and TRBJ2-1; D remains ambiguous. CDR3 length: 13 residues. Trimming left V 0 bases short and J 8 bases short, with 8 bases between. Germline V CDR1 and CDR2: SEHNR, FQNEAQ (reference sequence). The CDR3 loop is CASSLALRHEQFF. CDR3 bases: TGTGCCAGCAGCTTAGCGCTCCGTCATGAGCAGTTCTTC.

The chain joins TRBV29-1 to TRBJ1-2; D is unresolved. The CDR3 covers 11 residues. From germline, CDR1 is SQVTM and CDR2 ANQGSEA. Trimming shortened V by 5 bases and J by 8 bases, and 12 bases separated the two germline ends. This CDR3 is CSVPTLSGYTF. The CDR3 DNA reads TGCAGCGTTCCGACGCTCTCGGGCTACACCTTC.

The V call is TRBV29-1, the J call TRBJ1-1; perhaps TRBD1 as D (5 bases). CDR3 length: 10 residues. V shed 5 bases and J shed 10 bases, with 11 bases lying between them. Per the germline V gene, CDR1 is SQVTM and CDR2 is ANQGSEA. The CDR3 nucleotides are TGCAGCGTTCAGGGAGGGGTAGCTTTCTTT. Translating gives CSVQGGVAFF.

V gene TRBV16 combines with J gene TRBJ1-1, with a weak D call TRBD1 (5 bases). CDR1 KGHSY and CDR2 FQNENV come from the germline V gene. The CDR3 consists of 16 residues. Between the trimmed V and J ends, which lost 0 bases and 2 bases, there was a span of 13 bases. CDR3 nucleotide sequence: TGTGCCAGCAGCCAATCGGGGGGGGGAAGCAACACTGAAGCTTTCTTT. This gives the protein CASSQSGGGSNTEAFF.

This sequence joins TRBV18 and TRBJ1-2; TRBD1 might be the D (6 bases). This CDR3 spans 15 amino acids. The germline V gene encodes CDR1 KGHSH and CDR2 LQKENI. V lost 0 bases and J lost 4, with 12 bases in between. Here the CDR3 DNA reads TGTGCCAGCTCACCACCCGACAGGCCTATCTATGGCTACACCTTC. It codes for CASSPPDRPIYGYTF.

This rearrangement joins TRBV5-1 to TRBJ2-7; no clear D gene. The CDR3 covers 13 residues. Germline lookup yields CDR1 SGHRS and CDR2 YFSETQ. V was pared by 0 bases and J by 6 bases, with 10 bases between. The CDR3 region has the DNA TGCGCCAGCAGCTTGGGTGGCATTCTCGAGCAGTACTTC. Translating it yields CASSLGGILEQYF.

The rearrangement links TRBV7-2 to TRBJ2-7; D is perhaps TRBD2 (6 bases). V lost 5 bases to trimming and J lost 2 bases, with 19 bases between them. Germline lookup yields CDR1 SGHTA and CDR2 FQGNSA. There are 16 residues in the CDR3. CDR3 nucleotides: TGTGCCAGCAGCACCTCCGTGCGGGAAATGACCTACGAGCAGTACTTC. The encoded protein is CASSTSVREMTYEQYF.

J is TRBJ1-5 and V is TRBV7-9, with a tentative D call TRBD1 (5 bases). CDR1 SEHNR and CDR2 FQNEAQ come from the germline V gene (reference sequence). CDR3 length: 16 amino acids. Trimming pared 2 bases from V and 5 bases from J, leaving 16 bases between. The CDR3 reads CASSLLLDSNDQPQHF. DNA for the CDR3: TGTGCCAGCAGCTTATTACTCGACAGTAATGATCAGCCCCAGCATTTT.